These T cell receptor beta chains were read from a single sample in a study of T-cell memory formation after mild COVID-19. TCRdb used MiXCR to reprocess the 5' RACE reads, holding one entry per CDR3 protein. The table lists hundreds of thousands of distinct CDR3 sequences, less than 25% of them singletons. The sequenced sample was PBMCs or a T cell subset sorted from them (not recorded which). Receptors originate from an adult woman who had mild COVID-19 (a few samples of this study predate the infection). Cell type and time point are not known. Both conserved end residues are part of each CDR3. Fields, in order: V gene, clone size, D gene, J gene, CDR3 protein, CDR3 DNA. A D gene is named only where the DNA matches it firmly. Size is stated for part of the rows, as once, few or many counts, or as a class when the clone is expanded.

TRBV5-4	few	TRBD2	TRBJ2-3	CASSLGTSGRRATDTQYF	TGTGCCAGCAGCTTGGGGACTAGCGGTAGGCGAGCCACAGATACGCAGTATTTT
TRBV15	.	TRBD2	TRBJ2-1	CATSRSSGYNEQFF	TGTGCCACCAGCAGATCTAGCGGTTACAATGAGCAGTTCTTC
TRBV12-3/TRBV12-4	few	.	TRBJ1-2	CASSLSPLYGYTF	TGTGCCAGCAGTTTATCCCCTCTCTATGGCTACACCTTC
TRBV12-3/TRBV12-4	.	TRBD1	TRBJ1-1	CASSSTTGLNTEAFF	TGTGCCAGCAGTTCGACGACAGGGTTGAACACTGAAGCTTTCTTT
TRBV7-6	many	.	TRBJ2-7	CASSFGVLYEQYF	TGTGCCAGCAGCTTCGGAGTCCTCTACGAGCAGTACTTC
TRBV28	few	.	TRBJ2-3	CASSQVITGTSRNTQYF	TGTGCCAGCAGCCAAGTCATAACCGGGACAAGCCGGAATACGCAGTATTTT
TRBV7-2	few	TRBD1	TRBJ2-4	CASSSQGAGILAKNIQYF	TGTGCCAGCAGCTCTCAGGGGGCGGGGATCCTAGCCAAAAACATTCAGTACTTC
TRBV7-2	.	.	TRBJ2-1	CASSSSGPWVGNEQFF	TGTGCCAGCAGCTCAAGCGGGCCCTGGGTAGGAAATGAGCAGTTCTTC
TRBV19	.	.	TRBJ1-1	CASKDYANTEAFF	TGTGCCAGTAAGGACTATGCGAACACTGAAGCTTTCTTT
TRBV12-5	.	TRBD2	TRBJ2-1	CASGPWGYSGNEQFF	TGTGCTAGTGGTCCCTGGGGCTATAGCGGGAATGAGCAGTTCTTC
TRBV6-2/TRBV6-3	few	.	TRBJ2-3	CASSYSTLRPRPNTQYF	TGTGCCAGCAGTTACTCGACTTTGCGCCCACGGCCGAATACGCAGTATTTT
TRBV24-1	.	.	TRBJ2-3	CATSDQSRTSTDTQYF	TGTGCCACCAGTGACCAATCGAGGACTAGCACAGATACGCAGTATTTT
TRBV18	.	.	TRBJ2-1	CASSATNPSTNEQFF	TGTGCCAGCTCAGCCACCAATCCGTCGACCAATGAGCAGTTCTTC
TRBV20-1	once	.	TRBJ2-2	CSARDGGGERSTGELFF	TGCAGTGCTAGAGATGGAGGGGGTGAGCGGAGCACCGGGGAGCTGTTTTTT
TRBV6-1	few	.	TRBJ1-5	CASMIMRSGVWPQHF	TGTGCCAGCATGATAATGAGGTCGGGGGTCTGGCCCCAGCATTTT
TRBV15	.	.	TRBJ2-3	CATSSPRGIDTQYF	TGTGCCACCAGCAGCCCCCGAGGGATAGATACGCAGTATTTT
TRBV30	.	TRBD1	TRBJ2-3	CAWSGTGASTDTQYF	TGTGCCTGGAGTGGGACAGGGGCTAGCACAGATACGCAGTATTTT
TRBV9	.	.	TRBJ2-5	CASSVTSADQETQYF	TGTGCCAGCAGCGTGACCTCGGCAGACCAAGAGACCCAGTACTTC